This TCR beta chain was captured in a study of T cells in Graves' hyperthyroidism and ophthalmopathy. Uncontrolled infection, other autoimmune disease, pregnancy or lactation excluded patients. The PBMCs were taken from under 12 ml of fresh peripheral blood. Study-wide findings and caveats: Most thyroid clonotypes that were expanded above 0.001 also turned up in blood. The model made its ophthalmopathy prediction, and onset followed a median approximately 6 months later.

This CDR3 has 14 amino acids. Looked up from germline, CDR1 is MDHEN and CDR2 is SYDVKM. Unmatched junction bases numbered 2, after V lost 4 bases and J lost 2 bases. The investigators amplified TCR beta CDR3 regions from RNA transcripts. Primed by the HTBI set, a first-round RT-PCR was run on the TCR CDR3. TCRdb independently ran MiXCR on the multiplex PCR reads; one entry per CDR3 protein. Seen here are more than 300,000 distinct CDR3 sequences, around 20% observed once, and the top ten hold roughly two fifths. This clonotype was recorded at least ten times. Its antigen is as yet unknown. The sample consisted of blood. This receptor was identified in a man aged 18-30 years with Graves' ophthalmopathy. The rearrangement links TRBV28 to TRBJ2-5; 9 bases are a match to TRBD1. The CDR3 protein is CASSSDRGQETQYF. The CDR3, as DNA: TGTGCCAGCAGTTCGGACAGGGGTCAAGAGACCCAGTACTTC.